Sequencing of this T cell receptor beta chain was carried out in a study of blood T cell repertoires in COVID-19. The germline gives CDR1 KGHSH, CDR2 LQKENI. With 3 bases removed from V and 1 base from J, the gap between germline ends came to 10 bases. The CDR3 runs 14 residues. Profiled with immunoSEQ multiplex PCR; TCRdb holds only in-frame clones, not every one. The data show tens of thousands of clones, with around 91% seen just once and 12% held by the top ten. Sequenced material: peripheral blood. This clonotype originated in a man between 65 and 79 years old with active or convalescent COVID-19. V is TRBV18 and J is TRBJ2-7; D is undetermined. CDR3 bases: TGTGCCAGCTCACCCGCAACCACTTCCTACGAGCAGTACTTC. Its translation: CASSPATTSYEQYF.